These 21 T cell receptor beta chains share one sample of origin, sequenced in a study of blood T cell repertoires in COVID-19 (dated by TCRdb to the early 2020s). Libraries were built with the immunoSEQ multiplex PCR assay. Imported from immuneACCESS, the table was reduced by TCRdb to in-frame sequences with V and J called. These copies leave out some clones; in studies compared against another copy, an unresolved V gene accounts for under half, and the cause of the remainder is not known. The sample table contains 240,000 or so clones; only one count was recorded for 81% of them. The ten most abundant clones make up 7.5% of the sample. Sequencing was carried out using peripheral blood. These receptors all stem from a woman of 80 years or more with COVID-19, enrolled during active disease.

This chain uses TRBV7-2 with TRBJ2-3; TRBD2 agrees at 7 bases. This CDR3 is 15 amino acids long. V gave up 3 bases and J gave up 3 bases; unmatched junction bases: 6. Germline V gene lookup returns CDR1 SGHTA and CDR2 FQGNSA. The CDR3 protein is CASSFAASGTDTQYF. Here the CDR3 DNA reads TGTGCCAGCAGCTTTGCGGCTAGCGGAACAGATACGCAGTATTTT.

In DNA form, the CDR3 reads TGTGCCAGCAGTTCGGGGACAGCCCAACATCAGCCCCAGCATTTT. Amino acid sequence: CASSSGTAQHQPQHF. The V call is TRBV6-6, the J call TRBJ1-5, with 7 bases matching TRBD1. Germline-derived CDR1 and CDR2 are MNHNY and SVGAGI (reference sequence). The CDR3 is 15 residues long. V was clipped by 4 bases and J by 5 bases; unmatched bases: 8.

The chain uses TRBV19 and TRBJ2-7; 8 bases align to TRBD1. CDR1 LNHDA and CDR2 SQIVND come from the germline V gene (reference sequence). CDR3 length: 16 amino acids. The J segment lost 0 bases and the V segment lost 5 bases, leaving 9 bases of the junction unmatched. The CDR3 region has the DNA TGTGCCAGTAGTCATGTTCAGGGGGCTACCTCCTACGAGCAGTACTTC. Its translation is CASSHVQGATSYEQYF.

The table lists this clone with a count of one. The chain has TRBV7-9 and TRBJ1-5; 7 bases match TRBD1. Unmatched junction bases numbered 5, after V lost 4 bases and J lost 5 bases. The CDR3 totals 14 residues. The germline gives CDR1 SEHNR, CDR2 FQNEAQ (reference sequence). CDR3 DNA: TGTGCCAGCAGCTCACAGGGGTTTGATCAGCCCCAGCATTTT. As protein: CASSSQGFDQPQHF.

The chain carries TRBV19 and TRBJ2-3, with a possible D match to TRBD2 (7 bases). V was pared by 3 bases and J by 3 bases, with 13 bases between. The CDR3 has 15 amino acids. CDR1 is LNHDA, CDR2 SQIVND, per germline (reference sequence). The CDR3 sequence is CASSIGGQVTDTQYF. The CDR3 DNA follows: TGTGCCAGTAGTATCGGGGGGCAGGTTACAGATACGCAGTATTTT.

This clone was observed once. The chain employs TRBV12-5 and TRBJ1-5, with 7 bases aligning to TRBD1. Germline-derived CDR1 and CDR2 are LGHNT and FRNRAP. The CDR3 is made up of 15 amino acids. J lost 6 bases, V lost 5 bases, and 10 bases had no gene match. The CDR3 region has the DNA TGTGCTAGTGGTCTCGGGGAGACAGGGACTCAGCCCCAGCATTTT. Its protein product is CASGLGETGTQPQHF. Based on the CDR3 plus reference TRBV12-5 and TRBJ1-5, the full variable domain is DARVTQTPRHKVTEMGQEVTMRCQPILGHNTVFWYRQTMMQGLELLAYFRNRAPLDDSGMPKDRFSAEMPDATLATLKIQPSEPRDSAVYFCASGLGETGTQPQHFGDGTRLSIL.

This sequence joins TRBV5-1 and TRBJ1-1; 7 positions match TRBD1. The germline V gene has CDR1 SGHRS and CDR2 YFSETQ. J was trimmed by 5 bases and V by 3 bases; bases with no gene match: 4. This CDR3 contains 13 residues. The CDR3: CASSSTGETEAFF. CDR3 bases: TGCGCCAGCAGCTCAACAGGGGAAACTGAAGCTTTCTTT.

The chain links TRBV12-5 to TRBJ1-1; TRBD1 is a possible D gene (5 bases). Deletions cut 0 bases from V and 1 base from J, with 18 bases between. CDR3 length: 18 residues. Per the germline V gene, CDR1 is LGHNT and CDR2 is FRNRAP. The CDR3 loop reads CASGLVRAARVRNTEAFF. CDR3 bases: TGTGCTAGTGGTTTGGTACGAGCTGCCAGGGTGAGGAACACTGAAGCTTTCTTT.

The table lists this clone with a count of one. The chain combines TRBV11-2 with TRBJ1-4; 7 nucleotides align to TRBD1. The CDR3 is 15 amino acids. V lost 5 bases and J lost 7; bases outside the gene matches: 10. Germline-derived CDR1 and CDR2 are SGHAT and FQNNGV. CDR3 nucleotides: TGTGCCAGCAGCCAAAGTCGGGCAGGGGGTGAAAAACTGTTTTTT. Its protein product is CASSQSRAGGEKLFF. Full variable domain (remainder filled in from reference TRBV11-2 and TRBJ1-4): EAGVAQSPRYKIIEKRQSVAFWCNPISGHATLYWYQQILGQGPKLLIQFQNNGVVDDSQLPKDRFSAERLKGVDSTLKIQPAKLEDSAVYLCASSQSRAGGEKLFFGSGTQLSVL.

The chain's CDR3 is CASSQGALNEQYF. DNA of the CDR3: TGTGCCAGCTCACAGGGGGCGCTCAACGAGCAGTACTTC. The chain couples TRBV18 to TRBJ2-7; 7 positions match TRBD1. This CDR3 region has 13 residues. Germline V CDR1 and CDR2: KGHSH, LQKENI. V was pared by 4 bases and J by 5 bases, with 5 bases of the junction left unmatched.

The CDR3 here is CASSFERVSHNEQFF. The CDR3 DNA sequence: TGTGCCAGCAGCTTTGAACGAGTCTCTCACAATGAGCAGTTCTTC. The chain links TRBV11-2 to TRBJ2-1; no definite D call. The germline gives CDR1 SGHAT, CDR2 FQNNGV. V dropped 3 bases and J dropped 5 bases, with 14 bases sitting between them. The length of the CDR3 is 15 residues.

The chain employs TRBV18 and TRBJ2-7; TRBD1 agrees at 9 bases. Germline V gene data show CDR1 as KGHSH and CDR2 as LQKENI. The V segment lost 3 bases and the J segment 3 bases; nucleotides outside the gene matches: 9. The CDR3 has 16 residues. CDR3 amino acids: CASSPRPGQGNYEQYF. The CDR3 DNA reads as TGTGCCAGCTCACCCCGACCGGGACAGGGTAACTACGAGCAGTACTTC.

This sequence joins TRBV29-1 and TRBJ2-7; TRBD1 matches 7 bases. J lost 4 bases, V lost 6 bases, and 6 bases had no gene match. Germline V CDR1 and CDR2: SQVTM, ANQGSEA. The CDR3 contains 12 residues. CDR3: CSVAGTAYEQYF. The CDR3 DNA is TGCAGCGTCGCCGGGACAGCTTACGAGCAGTACTTC.

This chain joins TRBV4-1 and TRBJ2-1; no reliable D call. The CDR3 runs 16 residues. Trimming pared 1 base from V and 8 bases from J, leaving 18 bases between. Germline-derived CDR1 and CDR2 are MGHRA and YSYEKL. The CDR3 sequence: CASSQGERSRSDEQFF. The CDR3 DNA reads as TGCGCCAGCAGCCAAGGAGAACGCTCCCGGAGCGATGAGCAGTTCTTC.

CDR3 in amino acids: CASSEDRNTGELFF. The CDR3 bases are TGTGCCAGCAGTGAGGACAGAAACACCGGGGAGCTGTTTTTT. The rearrangement joins TRBV6-4 to TRBJ2-2, with TRBD1 as a possible D gene (6 bases). CDR1 MRHNA and CDR2 SNTAGT come from the germline V gene. CDR3 length: 14 residues. The V gene lost 3 bases and the J gene lost 2 bases, with 7 bases spanning the gap.

The CDR3 region is CASSLTGQPLHF. In nucleotides, the CDR3 is TGTGCCAGCAGTTTAACAGGGCAACCCCTCCACTTT. The chain uses TRBV28 and TRBJ1-6; a weak D match, TRBD1 (6 bases). This CDR3 contains 12 residues. The ends were cut back, 2 bases at V and 12 bases at J, with 8 bases in the middle. Germline CDR1 is MDHEN and CDR2 is SYDVKM.

The chain carries TRBV30 and TRBJ1-4; D perhaps matches TRBD1 (6 bases). The CDR3 is made up of 15 amino acids. V lost 0 bases and J lost 8, with 16 bases in between. CDR1 and CDR2 from the germline V gene are GTSNPN and SVGIG (reference sequence). Here the CDR3 DNA reads TGTGCCTGGAGTGTAAAGGGGGAGAGCGGCGAAAAACTGTTTTTT. Translating gives CAWSVKGESGEKLFF.

This clone was detected only a few times. The genes are TRBV6-1 and TRBJ2-7; D gene uncertain. CDR3 length: 15 residues. Germline CDR1 is MNHNS and CDR2 is SASEGT. The V end was cut by 2 bases, the J end by 3 bases, with 14 bases between. The CDR3 nucleotides are TGTGCCAGCAGTGAACCTGGTGAACTCAACTACGAGCAGTACTTC. Translating it yields CASSEPGELNYEQYF.

The chain employs TRBV6-5 and TRBJ1-2; 9 nucleotides align to TRBD1. V dropped 6 bases and J dropped 4; count of bases not matched to a gene: 6. Germline CDR1 and CDR2: MNHEY and SVGAGI. The CDR3 runs 14 residues. The CDR3 spells CASRKTGGSYGYTF. The CDR3 bases are TGTGCCAGCAGGAAGACAGGGGGGAGCTATGGCTACACCTTC.

This clone was detected a few times. This chain joins TRBV30 and TRBJ1-5; 8 bases are a match to TRBD1. The CDR3 spans 15 residues. J gave up 3 bases and V 4 bases, and 8 bases lay outside the gene matches. Germline CDR1 is GTSNPN and CDR2 is SVGIG (reference sequence). In nucleotides, the CDR3 is TGTGCCTGGAAGGTACGGGACAGGTACAATCAGCCCCAGCATTTT. Encoded protein: CAWKVRDRYNQPQHF.

This clone was detected only once. The chain recombines TRBV6-5 with TRBJ1-4, with D hard to call. This CDR3 region has 12 residues. Trimming removed 6 bases at V and 6 bases at J, with 8 bases between. Germline V lookup: CDR1 MNHEY, CDR2 SVGAGI. CDR3 sequence (DNA): TGTGCCAGCAGAGCATCCTATGAAAAACTGTTTTTT. Protein sequence: CASRASYEKLFF.